Sequencing of this TCR beta chain was carried out in a study of T cell responses to AZD1222 COVID-19 vaccine. Profiled with immunoSEQ multiplex PCR; TCRdb holds only in-frame clones, not every one. The sample shows under 140,000 clones, 80% to 95% of them seen only once. This TCR derives from an adult who received the AZD1222 COVID-19 vaccine. This material consisted of peripheral blood, taken 28 days after the second AZD1222 dose.

CDR3 in amino acids: CASSPWVRDNQPQHF. The CDR3 region has the DNA TGTGCCAGTAGCCCGTGGGTAAGGGACAATCAGCCCCAGCATTTT. This chain links TRBV19 with TRBJ1-5; D gene unclear. The V and J ends lost 6 bases and 3 bases respectively, with 15 bases between them. The germline gives CDR1 LNHDA, CDR2 SQIVND (reference sequence). This CDR3 region has 15 residues.